The sequence of this TCR beta chain was determined in a study of T cell responses to AZD1222 COVID-19 vaccine. The CDR3 loop spans 16 amino acids. From germline, CDR1 is SGHDN and CDR2 FVKESK. Germline trimming cut 1 base from V and 3 bases from J; bases unmatched to any gene: 7. Libraries were prepared by immunoSEQ multiplex PCR; TCRdb keeps only in-frame clonotypes and omits some of them. The data contain 130,000 to 150,000 clones, just under 95% of them singletons. The source of this sequence is an adult who had recovered from COVID-19. V usage is TRBV14 and J usage is TRBJ2-7, with TRBD1 matching over 9 bases. The sequencing used peripheral blood, collected after recovery from COVID-19. CDR3 DNA: TGTGCCAGCAGCCAAGTAACAGGGACAGGGATCTACGAGCAGTACTTC. Encoded protein: CASSQVTGTGIYEQYF.